The 9 T cell receptor beta chains below come from one sample, sequenced in a study of breast tumors, draining lymph nodes, adjacent tissues. TCRdb reprocessed the multiplex PCR reads with MiXCR, giving one entry per CDR3 protein. The sample includes tens of thousands of distinct CDR3 sequences, roughly 59% of them seen just once. Sequenced sample: breast tumor tissue. These receptor sequences come from a female donor with breast cancer. Some clones in this sample may be carry-over from other donors' samples.

This clonotype was found a few times. The conserved phenylalanine or tryptophan is not found at the CDR3 terminus, so this likely reflects a read error. No DNA is shown, since the ends of the CDR3 on it are uncertain; the CDR3 is the one TCRdb lists. The V call is TRBV5-1, the J call TRBJ2-7; the table's D gene call, TRBD2, was not cross checked with the DNA. From germline, CDR1 is SGHRS and CDR2 YFSETQ. A total of 9 residues make up the CDR3, ends included. CDR3 residues: CASSNILAG.

The CDR3 DNA sequence: TGTGCCAGCAGTGAGGCCAACAATGGCTACACCTTC. Its protein is CASSEANNGYTF. The chain has TRBV2 and TRBJ1-2; D gene ambiguous. V was clipped by 3 bases and J by 6 bases, with 8 bases between them. Germline CDR1 and CDR2: SNHLY and FYNNEI. CDR3 length equals 12 residues.

V and J are TRBV7-8 and TRBJ2-3; 8 nucleotides match TRBD2. The V segment lost 1 base and the J segment 6 bases; nucleotides outside the gene matches: 3. Germline V gene sequence: CDR1 SGHVS, CDR2 FQNEAQ. This CDR3 has 14 residues. CDR3 loop: CASSLVASGDTQYF. In DNA, the CDR3 is TGTGCCAGCAGCTTAGTGGCTAGCGGGGATACGCAGTATTTT.

The chain couples TRBV7-2 to TRBJ2-7; D perhaps matches TRBD2 (6 bases). The length of the CDR3 is 13 residues. The V and J ends lost 1 base and 4 bases respectively, with 8 bases between them. CDR1 is SGHTA and CDR2 is FQGNSA in the germline V gene. In DNA form, the CDR3 reads TGTGCCAGCAGCTTAGAACTAGCTTACGAGCAGTACTTC. Protein product: CASSLELAYEQYF.

On this clonotype itself: The conserved phenylalanine or tryptophan is not found at the CDR3 terminus, so this likely reflects a read error. No DNA is shown, since the ends of the CDR3 on it are uncertain; the CDR3 is the one TCRdb lists. The chain employs TRBV19 and TRBJ1-4. The V gene's germline CDR1 is LNHDA and CDR2 SQIVND (reference sequence). The CDR3 totals 8 residues, both ends included. CDR3 sequence: CASSVREG.

This rearrangement joins TRBV6-6 to TRBJ1-6, with D perhaps TRBD1 (5 bases). CDR1 is MNHNY and CDR2 is SVGAGI in the germline V gene (reference sequence). V was cut by 11 bases and J by 7 bases, with 18 bases left in between. The CDR3 loop spans 14 amino acids. As DNA, the CDR3 is TGTGCCGGCCGTTGGGGGGATCGGAATTCACCCCTCCACTTT. The encoded protein is CAGRWGDRNSPLHF.

This clonotype was recorded many times. The chain joins TRBV10-2 to TRBJ2-2; D not certain. CDR1 is WSHSY and CDR2 is SAAADI in the germline V gene. The CDR3 loop spans 12 amino acids. The V end lost 4 bases, the J end lost 1 base, and 1 base lay between the germline ends. The CDR3, as DNA: TGCGCCAGCAGTGTGAACACCGGGGAGCTGTTTTTT. Translated, it gives CASSVNTGELFF.

There are many counts of this clonotype. V gene TRBV11-2 combines with J gene TRBJ2-3; TRBD2 matches at 7 bases. V dropped 0 bases and J dropped 2; count of bases not matched to a gene: 8. Germline V lookup: CDR1 SGHAT, CDR2 FQNNGV. CDR3 length: 17 residues. CDR3 sequence reads: CASSLDKERDFTDTQYF. The CDR3 DNA reads as TGTGCCAGCAGCTTAGATAAGGAGCGGGACTTCACAGATACGCAGTATTTT.

This clonotype was detected ten times or more. The chain carries TRBV5-6 and TRBJ2-3; either TRBD1 or TRBD2 may supply D (6 bases each). Germline values: CDR1 SGHDT, CDR2 YYEEEE. Trimming took 4 bases from V and 4 from J, leaving 13 bases between them. This CDR3 comprises 14 residues. CDR3 sequence (DNA): TGTGCCAGCAGCCGGGGGCTGTTGGCAGATACGCAGTATTTT. It codes for CASSRGLLADTQYF.